This is a list of T cell receptor beta chains from one sample in a study of blood T cell repertoires in COVID-19. Measured with immunoSEQ multiplex PCR; TCRdb has only the in-frame clones, and not every one. The sample has 80,000 to 90,000 clones, around 85% seen once. Sequencing was performed on peripheral blood. The receptors originated from a man between 65 and 80 years old with acute or convalescent COVID-19. CDR3s include the opening cysteine and the closing phenylalanine or tryptophan. The order of the fields is clone size, D gene, J gene, V gene, CDR3 protein, CDR3 DNA. The D gene is left open where the match is weak. For some rows the clone size is stated as once, few or many, or as a class when expanded; others skip it.

NA	NA	TRBJ1-2	TRBV5-1	CASRVPVGARDYGYTF	TGCGCCAGCAGGGTACCGGTGGGGGCGAGGGACTATGGCTACACCTTC
NA	TRBD1	TRBJ2-1	TRBV3-1/TRBV3-2	CASSQDRPGQGRNEQFF	TGTGCCAGCAGCCAAGACCGCCCCGGACAGGGGCGAAATGAGCAGTTCTTC
medium-sized	TRBD2	TRBJ2-3	TRBV11-2	CASSSQGTSGDTQYF	TGTGCCAGCAGCTCCCAGGGGACTAGCGGAGATACGCAGTATTTT
few	NA	TRBJ1-1	TRBV2	CASSEGRGGNTEAFF	TGTGCCAGCAGTGAAGGAAGGGGGGGGAACACTGAAGCTTTCTTT
NA	NA	TRBJ2-6	TRBV7-6	CASSFEGSGANVLTF	TGTGCCAGCAGCTTCGAGGGCTCTGGGGCCAACGTCCTGACTTTC
NA	NA	TRBJ1-1	TRBV2	CASIASPRANTEAFF	TGTGCAAGCATCGCATCCCCGCGGGCAAACACTGAAGCTTTCTTT
NA	NA	TRBJ2-2	TRBV5-1	CASSQNPPDSTGELFF	TGCGCCAGCAGCCAGAACCCGCCAGACTCCACCGGGGAGCTGTTTTTT
NA	NA	TRBJ2-5	TRBV3-1/TRBV3-2	CASSQVLQGRGETQYF	TGTGCCAGCAGCCAAGTGTTACAGGGAAGGGGGGAGACCCAGTACTTC
NA	NA	TRBJ2-2	TRBV3-1/TRBV3-2	CASRPSTGANTGELFF	TGTGCCAGCAGACCCAGCACGGGGGCGAACACCGGGGAGCTGTTTTTT
NA	TRBD1	TRBJ1-5	TRBV7-2	CASSSGQGGQPQHF	TGTGCCAGCAGCTCGGGACAGGGGGGTCAGCCCCAGCATTTT
NA	NA	TRBJ2-3	TRBV28	CASSLPLRRSTDTQYF	TGTGCCAGCAGTTTACCTCTACGGAGGAGCACAGATACGCAGTATTTT
NA	TRBD2	TRBJ2-1	TRBV7-2	CASSTGLAYNEQFF	TGTGCCAGCAGCACAGGACTAGCGTACAATGAGCAGTTCTTC
NA	TRBD1	TRBJ1-6	TRBV7-9	CASSAQGVDSPLHF	TGTGCCAGCAGCGCGCAGGGGGTGGATTCACCCCTCCACTTT
NA	TRBD2	TRBJ2-7	TRBV5-6	CASSWTSYEQYF	TGTGCCAGCAGTTGGACTAGCTACGAGCAGTACTTC
few	NA	TRBJ2-5	TRBV2	CASSDATDPQETQYF	TGTGCCAGCAGTGATGCCACAGATCCCCAAGAGACCCAGTACTTC
NA	TRBD1	TRBJ2-5	TRBV5-1	CASSLRQGAETQYF	TGCGCCAGCAGCTTGCGACAGGGGGCAGAGACCCAGTACTTC
NA	NA	TRBJ1-1	TRBV5-5	CASSQYRDPGVLAFF	TGTGCCAGCAGCCAATACCGGGATCCAGGGGTTCTAGCTTTCTTT
NA	NA	TRBJ1-6	TRBV4-2	CASSQEEASSYNSPLHF	TGTGCCAGCAGCCAAGAGGAAGCGAGCTCCTATAATTCACCCCTCCACTTT
NA	TRBD1	TRBJ2-2	TRBV11-3	CASSTRTGRDTGELFF	TGTGCCAGCAGCACTAGGACAGGGCGGGACACCGGGGAGCTGTTTTTT
NA	NA	TRBJ2-3	TRBV30	CACSGASGPDTQYF	TGTGCCTGCTCAGGGGCATCCGGTCCAGATACGCAGTATTTT
NA	NA	TRBJ2-5	TRBV15	CATSRAKGEGGETQYF	TGTGCCACCAGCAGAGCTAAGGGTGAGGGTGGAGAGACCCAGTACTTC
NA	NA	TRBJ1-5	TRBV5-1	CASSLTGRIGGQPQHF	TGCGCCAGCAGCTTGACAGGGAGAATTGGAGGTCAGCCCCAGCATTTT
NA	TRBD1	TRBJ2-7	TRBV7-3	CASSSRQGDEQYF	TGTGCCAGCAGCTCTCGACAGGGCGACGAGCAGTACTTC
NA	NA	TRBJ1-2	TRBV2	CASIDQGGKGYTF	TGTGCCAGCATCGATCAGGGAGGGAAGGGCTACACCTTC
NA	TRBD1	TRBJ1-6	TRBV11-2	CASSLDWTGANSPLHF	TGTGCCAGCAGCTTAGATTGGACAGGGGCAAATTCACCCCTCCACTTT
NA	TRBD1	TRBJ1-1	TRBV18	CASSGIGTGGTEAFF	TGTGCCAGCTCAGGAATCGGGACAGGGGGCACTGAAGCTTTCTTT
NA	NA	TRBJ2-7	TRBV18	CASSPDRPAVREQYF	TGTGCCAGCTCACCAGACAGGCCCGCTGTGAGGGAGCAGTACTTC
NA	NA	TRBJ1-3	TRBV6-5	CASSSTGPHPGNTIYF	TGTGCCAGCAGTTCTACAGGCCCACACCCGGGAAACACCATATATTTT
few	NA	TRBJ2-2	TRBV7-2	CASSQGGVGVTGELFF	TGTGCCAGCAGTCAAGGAGGGGTCGGGGTCACCGGGGAGCTGTTTTTT
once	TRBD2	TRBJ2-5	TRBV7-8	CASSLVGLAGRETQYF	TGTGCCAGCAGCTTAGTGGGGCTAGCGGGGCGGGAGACCCAGTACTTC
NA	TRBD1	TRBJ2-7	TRBV3-1/TRBV3-2	CASSQNKRGRVDPYEQYF	TGTGCCAGCAGCCAAAACAAGAGGGGGCGCGTGGACCCCTACGAGCAGTACTTC
NA	TRBD1	TRBJ1-5	TRBV18	CASSPARQGGNQPQHF	TGTGCCAGCTCACCCGCGAGACAGGGGGGGAATCAGCCCCAGCATTTT
few	NA	TRBJ1-1	TRBV13	CASSLARNTEAFF	TGTGCCAGCAGCTTAGCGAGGAACACTGAAGCTTTCTTT
few	NA	TRBJ2-3	TRBV11-2	CASSPDLVTDTQYF	TGTGCCAGCAGCCCCGACCTAGTCACAGATACGCAGTATTTT
NA	TRBD2	TRBJ2-1	TRBV19	CASSKTSGGFPYNEQFF	TGTGCCAGTAGTAAGACTAGCGGGGGCTTCCCCTACAATGAGCAGTTCTTC
NA	TRBD2	TRBJ2-5	TRBV11-2	CASSLGGLAEETQYF	TGTGCCAGCAGCTTAGGGGGTCTAGCGGAAGAGACCCAGTACTTC
NA	TRBD2	TRBJ2-5	TRBV3-1/TRBV3-2	CASSLSGGGETQYF	TGTGCCAGCAGCCTTAGCGGGGGGGGCGAGACCCAGTACTTC
NA	NA	TRBJ2-3	TRBV10-3	CAISDLYPRDDTDTQYF	TGTGCCATCAGTGATTTATATCCCCGGGATGACACAGATACGCAGTATTTT
NA	NA	TRBJ1-4	TRBV19	CASTQGGVQEKLFF	TGTGCCAGTACCCAGGGTGGCGTCCAAGAAAAACTGTTTTTT
once	NA	TRBJ2-6	TRBV4-1	CASSEERGRGANVLTF	TGCGCCAGCAGCGAGGAACGGGGTAGGGGGGCCAACGTCCTGACTTTC
NA	NA	TRBJ2-1	TRBV12-3/TRBV12-4	CASSSIYNEQFF	TGTGCCAGCAGTTCAATTTACAATGAGCAGTTCTTC
NA	TRBD2	TRBJ2-3	TRBV9	CASSAGLAWPDTQYF	TGTGCCAGCAGCGCCGGACTAGCGTGGCCAGATACGCAGTATTTT
NA	NA	TRBJ2-2	TRBV3-1/TRBV3-2	CASSTRTAPNTGELFF	TGTGCCAGCAGCACTCGGACAGCCCCGAACACCGGGGAGCTGTTTTTT
once	TRBD1	TRBJ1-4	TRBV5-4	CASSVGRPGGAGEKLFF	TGTGCCAGCAGCGTCGGGCGGCCAGGGGGCGCCGGGGAAAAACTGTTTTTT
NA	NA	TRBJ1-1	TRBV19	CASSMMTQPAGTEAFF	TGTGCCAGTAGTATGATGACGCAACCTGCGGGCACTGAAGCTTTCTTT
NA	TRBD2	TRBJ2-3	TRBV12-5	CASGSGGTDTQYF	TGTGCTAGTGGTAGCGGGGGCACAGATACGCAGTATTTT
once	TRBD1	TRBJ1-2	TRBV3-1/TRBV3-2	CASSRSGTGDNYGYTF	TGTGCCAGCAGCCGCTCCGGGACAGGGGACAACTATGGCTACACCTTC
NA	NA	TRBJ2-2	TRBV6-5	CASSLEGHTGELFF	TGTGCCAGCTCCTTGGAGGGGCACACCGGGGAGCTGTTTTTT
NA	NA	TRBJ1-1	TRBV2	CASSRQALNTEAFF	TGTGCCAGCAGTAGACAGGCCCTGAACACTGAAGCTTTCTTT
NA	TRBD1	TRBJ2-5	TRBV5-1	CASSSGGEQETQYF	TGCGCCAGCAGCTCAGGGGGTGAGCAAGAGACCCAGTACTTC
NA	NA	TRBJ1-2	TRBV10-2	CASSPHPGIYGYTF	TGCGCCAGCAGTCCACACCCGGGTATATATGGCTACACCTTC
few	NA	TRBJ1-6	TRBV30	CALTPLQGINSPLHF	TGTGCCCTAACGCCCCTACAGGGTATCAATTCACCCCTCCACTTT
NA	TRBD1	TRBJ1-6	TRBV19	CASRDGTGSYNSPLHF	TGTGCCAGTAGAGACGGGACAGGGTCCTATAATTCACCCCTCCACTTT
once	NA	TRBJ1-3	TRBV5-1	CASSPDSYSGNTIYF	TGCGCCAGCAGCCCGGACAGCTACTCTGGAAACACCATATATTTT
NA	TRBD2	TRBJ2-1	TRBV3-1/TRBV3-2	CASSHRTSNHNEQFF	TGTGCCAGCAGCCATCGGACTAGCAATCACAATGAGCAGTTCTTC